The sequence of this TCR beta chain was determined in a study of shared T cell receptors in the human thymus. This clone has only a few counts. CDR1 and CDR2 from the germline V gene are SGHRS and YFSETQ. V lost 3 bases, J lost 7 bases, and 23 bases lay in between. This CDR3 is built from 16 residues. The table came from immunoSEQ multiplex PCR; TCRdb's copy has only in-frame clones and leaves some out. The sample shows about 660,000 clones, around 87% of them seen only once. A further study also used this sample, focusing on human thymus T cells. That paper adds: Among the donors, all were healthy Finnish infants having corrective surgery for congenital heart defects. Resected material from corrective heart surgery provided the thymus tissue analysed. Apparent bias marked the V and J gene usage of thymic and blood repertoires. There were highly overlapping thymic repertoires among unrelated individuals, as related research reported.

The genes are TRBV5-1 and TRBJ2-7, with D possibly TRBD2 on 6 matching bases. The receptor comes from a boy younger than two with a congenital heart defect. Sample: thymocytes. The CDR3 spells CASSSKVHGRSGEQYF. CDR3 DNA sequence: TGCGCCAGCAGCTCTAAGGTGCACGGGCGGAGCGGGGAGCAGTACTTC.